The text below deals with one TCR beta chain. No antigen is known for it. Germline V gives CDR1 SNHLY, CDR2 FYNNEI. V lost 2 bases, J lost 0 bases, and 7 bases lay in between. The CDR3 covers 14 residues. The record originates from a study of OX40 agonist ivuxolimab in advanced cancers. At the level of the study: Earlier anti-PD-1, anti-PD-L1 or anti-CTLA-4 therapy was permitted; 40% had received some.

The protocol was immunoSEQ multiplex PCR, while the TCRdb copy is restricted to in-frame clones and leaves out a portion. The sample records roughly 80,000 clones, about 93% being singletons. Regarding the study as a whole: The investigators did not determine what antigen specificity the expanded peripheral T cells had.

The V and J genes are TRBV2 and TRBJ1-1, with D unresolved. The origin of this receptor is an adult with an advanced solid tumor such as melanoma, head and neck, liver or kidney cancer. The sample in question was CD4+ or CD8+ T cells sorted from blood, obtained in a trial of the OX40 agonist ivuxolimab. The chain's CDR3 is CASSERGVNTEAFF. CDR3 bases: TGTGCCAGCAGTGAACGGGGTGTGAACACTGAAGCTTTCTTT.